This note documents a single T cell receptor (beta chain) sequence. This entry is derived from a study of blood T cell repertoires in COVID-19. Study information: Sources were T cells, B-cell-depleted T cells, or PBMCs; the material itself was cDNA or gDNA.

Per the study methods: The authors estimated nucleated cell counts from reference gene primer amplification. The data were produced by immunoSEQ multiplex PCR, yet TCRdb's version contains in-frame clones alone and is incomplete. V, J and clone size reflect that table, while D and trimming were determined from the DNA. Found here are 200,000 to 300,000 clones, 87% of them singletons; the top ten hold approximately 7.5%. Looked up from germline, CDR1 is SGHVS and CDR2 is FQNEAQ. This CDR3 region has 15 residues. The J segment lost 8 bases and the V segment lost 1 base, leaving 5 bases of the junction unmatched.

The sample consisted of peripheral blood. The chain combines TRBV7-8 with TRBJ1-2, with 12 bases aligning to TRBD1. This clonotype was sampled from a man aged 55 to 69 who had recovered from COVID-19. CDR3 in amino acids: CASSLVTGTGGGYTF. For the CDR3, the DNA is TGTGCCAGCAGCTTAGTCACCGGGACAGGGGGCGGCTACACCTTC.